These 19 T cell receptor beta chains were all obtained from the same sample, sequenced in a study of Ad26.COV2.S vaccination and SARS-CoV-2 variants. Treatment of the sample: 15 to 20 received Ad26.COV2.S at low or high dose, single or two shots; five or six received placebo; per-sample allocation not given. Specimens were obtained on day 63 following the first vaccine or placebo injection. The data were produced by immunoSEQ multiplex PCR, yet TCRdb's version contains in-frame clones alone and is incomplete. The table lists fewer than 900,000 clones, more than 70% of them singletons. The source material was peripheral blood, sampled in a trial of Ad26.COV2.S vaccine versus placebo. These receptors originate from a person aged 18-65 years who received the Ad26.COV2.S COVID-19 vaccine or a placebo.

With respect to this clone: Different DNA sequences within this sample yield the same CDR3. The rearrangement links TRBV6-5 to TRBJ2-7; D unclear. This CDR3 contains 13 residues. The germline gives CDR1 MNHEY, CDR2 SVGAGI. Between the trimmed V and J ends, which lost 0 bases and 2 bases, there was a span of 5 bases. CDR3 sequence (DNA): TGTGCCAGCAGTTACTCGGGGACCTACGAGCAGTACTTC. Translation gives CASSYSGTYEQYF.

The chain joins TRBV9 to TRBJ1-4; D remains unclear. V lost 4 bases to trimming and J lost 8 bases, with 12 bases between them. This CDR3 contains 13 residues. Germline loops: CDR1 SGDLS, CDR2 YYNGEE. The chain's CDR3 is CASSFGPREKLFF. For the CDR3, the DNA is TGTGCCAGCAGCTTCGGGCCAAGGGAAAAACTGTTTTTT.

V and J are TRBV6-5 and TRBJ2-5; 8 bases match TRBD2. CDR1 and CDR2 from the germline V gene are MNHEY and SVGAGI. This CDR3 region has 14 residues. The junction had 8 bases not matched to a gene; V was cut back by 6 bases and J by 5 bases. This chain's CDR3 is CASSRYSGAETQYF. CDR3 sequence (DNA): TGTGCCAGCAGCCGCTATAGCGGGGCGGAGACCCAGTACTTC.

V gene TRBV6-5 combines with J gene TRBJ1-2; 8 bases fit TRBD1. This CDR3 comprises 15 residues. Germline V gene data show CDR1 as MNHEY and CDR2 as SVGAGI. After removal of 0 bases from V and 2 bases from J, the junction contained 2 bases not matched to a gene. This CDR3 reads CASSYSGDRNYGYTF. The CDR3 region has the DNA TGTGCCAGCAGTTACTCCGGGGACAGGAACTATGGCTACACCTTC.

This rearrangement joins TRBV2 to TRBJ2-5; D is uncertain. Germline CDR1 SNHLY, CDR2 FYNNEI. Trimming pared 6 bases from V and 1 base from J, leaving 9 bases between. CDR3 length equals 13 residues. CDR3 nucleotides: TGTGCCAGCAGCGGACGGCGCCAAGAGACCCAGTACTTC. Its protein product is CASSGRRQETQYF.

The rearrangement uses TRBV6-1 and TRBJ1-1, with 7 bases lining up with TRBD1. Germline V gene sequence: CDR1 MNHNS, CDR2 SASEGT. The CDR3 loop spans 18 amino acids. V lost 3 bases to trimming and J lost 0 bases; unmatched junction nucleotides: 13. The chain's CDR3 is CASSERGPPVYMNTEAFF. CDR3 bases: TGTGCCAGCAGTGAGAGGGGGCCGCCCGTCTATATGAACACTGAAGCTTTCTTT.

V and J are TRBV10-3 and TRBJ2-3; D gene ambiguous. CDR1 and CDR2 from the germline V gene are ENHRY and SYGVKD. Deletions cut 1 base from V and 6 bases from J, with 5 bases between. The CDR3 runs 12 residues. The CDR3 DNA reads as TGTGCCATCAGTGAGTACTCCGATACGCAGTATTTT. This translates into CAISEYSDTQYF.

V usage is TRBV19 and J usage is TRBJ1-5; D is uncertain. V was clipped by 6 bases and J by 1 base, with 7 bases between them. CDR3 length equals 13 residues. Germline V gene data show CDR1 as LNHDA and CDR2 as SQIVND (reference sequence). The CDR3 loop reads CASRGSSNQPQHF. For the CDR3, the DNA is TGTGCCAGTAGGGGGTCCAGCAATCAGCCCCAGCATTTT.

This clone occurred once. The rearrangement links TRBV30 to TRBJ1-1; TRBD1 is a possible D gene (6 bases). Germline V lookup: CDR1 GTSNPN, CDR2 SVGIG (reference sequence). V lost 0 bases and J lost 1, with 9 bases in between. The CDR3 spans 14 residues. The chain's CDR3 is CAWSVGGSNTEAFF. CDR3 in DNA: TGTGCCTGGAGTGTCGGGGGCTCGAACACTGAAGCTTTCTTT.

The chain recombines TRBV5-1 with TRBJ2-1; D unresolved. Between the trimmed V and J ends, which lost 0 bases and 2 bases, there was a span of 12 bases. The CDR3 runs to 16 residues. Germline V gene sequence: CDR1 SGHRS, CDR2 YFSETQ. In DNA form, the CDR3 reads TGCGCCAGCAGCTTGGGTTGGTCGGCTGCCTACAATGAGCAGTTCTTC. Amino acids: CASSLGWSAAYNEQFF.

The rearrangement joins TRBV6-5 to TRBJ2-5, with D perhaps matching TRBD2 (5 bases). The CDR3 has 15 residues. Per the germline V gene, CDR1 is MNHEY and CDR2 is SVGAGI. Trimming shortened V by 5 bases and J by 5 bases, and 18 bases separated the two germline ends. The chain's CDR3 is CASSTRGRSGETQYF. The CDR3 DNA sequence: TGTGCCAGCAGTACCCGAGGACGGAGCGGTGAGACCCAGTACTTC.

V usage is TRBV7-2 and J usage is TRBJ2-4; 10 nucleotides align to TRBD1. V gave up 4 bases and J gave up 4 bases; unmatched junction bases: 1. CDR3 size: 14 residues. Germline loops: CDR1 SGHTA, CDR2 FQGNSA. In DNA, the CDR3 is TGTGCCAGCAGCTCGGGACAGGGGAAAAACATTCAGTACTTC. Its translation is CASSSGQGKNIQYF.

The rearrangement links TRBV23-1 to TRBJ1-5; TRBD1 is a possible D gene (5 bases). TRBV23-1 is given ORF status, its function remaining uncertain. V shed 6 bases and J shed 2 bases, with 14 bases lying between them. The CDR3 consists of 15 residues. CDR3 DNA sequence: TGCGCCAGCAGAGGGACTCCCGGAGGCAATCAGCCCCAGCATTTT. It encodes CASRGTPGGNQPQHF.

This chain joins TRBV6-4 and TRBJ2-3; TRBD2 matches 11 bases. Germline V CDR1 and CDR2: MRHNA, SNTAGT. The length of the CDR3 is 15 residues. Trimming at V came to 10 bases and at J to 9 bases, leaving 15 bases not matched to a gene. CDR3 bases: TGTGCCACCCCTAGCGGGGGGAATAAGATAGGCACGCAGTATTTT. Translated, it gives CATPSGGNKIGTQYF.

This clone was counted between two and nine times. The rearrangement joins TRBV4-3 to TRBJ2-1; TRBD2 agrees at 10 bases. Trimming removed 8 bases from V and 8 bases from J; junction bases left unmatched: 12. The CDR3 runs 15 residues. Looked up from germline, CDR1 is LGHNA and CDR2 is YSLEER. In DNA form, the CDR3 reads TGCGCCAGCGGGCGAAGCGGGGGGGCCGCCGATGAGCAGTTCTTC. It encodes CASGRSGGAADEQFF.

The J gene is TRBJ2-1, the V gene TRBV18, with 7 bases that match TRBD1. CDR3 length equals 15 residues. The germline V gene encodes CDR1 KGHSH and CDR2 LQKENI. V lost 6 bases, J lost 10 bases, and 15 bases stayed unmatched. The CDR3 DNA is TGTGCCAGCTCGCCCGGACAGGTTGAAAGCCAGGAGCAGTTCTTC. Translation gives CASSPGQVESQEQFF.

J is TRBJ2-5 and V is TRBV7-2; 12 bases are a match to TRBD2. Germline V gives CDR1 SGHTA, CDR2 FQGNSA. This CDR3 is 15 amino acids long. V was pared by 4 bases and J by 4 bases, with 4 bases of the junction left unmatched. DNA of the CDR3: TGTGCCAGCAGCTCGACTAGCGGGAGATTAGAGACCCAGTACTTC. Protein: CASSSTSGRLETQYF.

The V and J genes are TRBV3-1 (or the pseudogene TRBV3-2) and TRBJ2-5, with 9 bases that match TRBD1. CDR1 is LGHDT and CDR2 is YNNKEL in the germline V gene (reference sequence). The J segment lost 3 bases and the V segment lost 4 bases, leaving 9 bases of the junction unmatched. The CDR3 is made up of 16 amino acids. The CDR3 nucleotides are TGTGCCAGCAGCCCGAACTCCGGGACAGGGAAAGAGACCCAGTACTTC. Its protein product is CASSPNSGTGKETQYF.

The chain links TRBV29-1 to TRBJ1-1; D not resolved. Per the germline V gene, CDR1 is SQVTM and CDR2 is ANQGSEA. The CDR3 extends over 12 amino acids. The V end was cut by 4 bases, the J end by 1 base, with 7 bases between. In nucleotides, the CDR3 is TGCAGCGTTGTTCCCCAGAACACTGAAGCTTTCTTT. This sequence encodes CSVVPQNTEAFF.